Sequencing of this TCR beta chain was carried out in a study of T cells in Graves' hyperthyroidism and ophthalmopathy. Study overall: Peripheral blood was obtained at initial diagnosis, preceding any treatment.

RNA transcripts served as the template for amplifying TCR beta CDR3 regions. Researchers ran a first-round RT-PCR on the TCR CDR3 using the HTBI primer set. TCRdb reprocessed the multiplex PCR reads with MiXCR, giving one entry per CDR3 protein. Seen here are more than 650,000 distinct CDR3 sequences, around 15% observed once, and the top ten hold roughly 10%. CDR3 length equals 14 residues. Germline loops: CDR1 KGHDR, CDR2 SFDVKD. The V segment lost 2 bases and the J segment 6 bases; nucleotides outside the gene matches: 5. The table lists this clonotype with many counts. It was considered stable Graves' hyperthyroidism when ophthalmopathy did not progress within 18 months. Uncontrolled infection, other autoimmune disease, pregnancy or lactation disqualified patients from enrolment.

Source material: blood. The clonotype was recovered from a woman younger than 30 with Graves' hyperthyroidism. The chain carries TRBV24-1 and TRBJ1-2; TRBD1 matches at 7 bases. The CDR3: CATSDYGTVHGYTF. The CDR3, as DNA: TGTGCCACCAGTGATTACGGGACAGTCCATGGCTACACCTTC.